The T cell receptor (beta chain) under discussion was sequenced for a study of cytomegalovirus exposure and HLA in healthy donors. It was with 60 Vbeta and 13 Jbeta primers that the PCR ran. The table came from immunoSEQ multiplex PCR; TCRdb's copy has only in-frame clones and leaves some out. Altogether approximately 140,000 clones are present, roughly 79% being singletons, with the ten largest covering around 1.8%. Only a few counts were recorded for this clone. The antigen is unknown. The study, taken as a whole, reports: When presence/absence was analysed, sequencing depth was taken to be roughly uniform across donors.

Germline-derived CDR1 and CDR2 are LGHNA and YSLEER. V lost 0 bases and J lost 7, with 12 bases in between. CDR3 length equals 14 residues. All the people who gave samples were healthy bone marrow donors. The clonotype comes from a woman between 50 and 59 years old in good health and CMV-seronegative. The chain joins TRBV4-3 to TRBJ1-1; D is uncertain. The specimen sequenced was PBMCs. CDR3: CASSQESYFGEAFF. The CDR3 bases are TGCGCCAGCAGCCAAGAGAGCTATTTCGGTGAAGCTTTCTTT.